This T cell receptor beta chain was found in a study of blood T cell repertoires in COVID-19. Looking at the study overall: Material from acute and convalescent COVID-19 was sourced from the United States, Italy and Spain.

In the source study's methods: Using reference gene primer amplification, nucleated cell counts were estimated. Some clones are missing from TCRdb's copy, which holds only in-frame ones; the method was immunoSEQ multiplex PCR. V and J calls and clone size come straight from that table; D and trimming were deduced from the DNA. The sample has 25,000 or so clones, around 90% seen once. Germline CDR1 is SGHAT and CDR2 is FQNNGV. There are 14 residues in the CDR3. V dropped 8 bases and J dropped 3; count of bases not matched to a gene: 6. This clonotype was sampled from a woman aged 50 to 60 with active COVID-19. V is TRBV11-2 and J is TRBJ2-1; 8 nucleotides agree with TRBD2. Material: peripheral blood. The CDR3, as DNA: TGTGCCAGCGGGACTAGTTCGTTCTACAATGAGCAGTTCTTC. The encoded protein is CASGTSSFYNEQFF.